This T cell receptor beta chain was obtained from a study of T-cell memory formation after mild COVID-19. Study-level findings and limits: There were some responding clones in pre-infection memory, which suggested that cross-reactive memory had joined.

Comments on this clonotype: The antigen is undetermined.

TCRdb ran MiXCR on the 5' RACE reads and lists one entry per CDR3 protein. The sample consists of fewer than 150,000 distinct CDR3 sequences, around 14% of them appearing once. CDR1 MGHRA and CDR2 YSYEKL come from the germline V gene. The CDR3 extends over 15 amino acids. Trimming left V 4 bases short and J 2 bases short, with 15 bases between. V and J are TRBV4-1 and TRBJ2-7; a possible D gene is TRBD2 (6 bases). This clonotype was obtained from an adult woman who had mild COVID-19 (a few samples of this study predate the infection). Cell type and time point are not known. The sequenced sample was PBMCs or a T cell subset sorted from them (not recorded which). CDR3 DNA sequence: TGCGCCAGCAGCCTTCTCTACGGGAGCACCTACGAGCAGTACTTC. Translating it yields CASSLLYGSTYEQYF.